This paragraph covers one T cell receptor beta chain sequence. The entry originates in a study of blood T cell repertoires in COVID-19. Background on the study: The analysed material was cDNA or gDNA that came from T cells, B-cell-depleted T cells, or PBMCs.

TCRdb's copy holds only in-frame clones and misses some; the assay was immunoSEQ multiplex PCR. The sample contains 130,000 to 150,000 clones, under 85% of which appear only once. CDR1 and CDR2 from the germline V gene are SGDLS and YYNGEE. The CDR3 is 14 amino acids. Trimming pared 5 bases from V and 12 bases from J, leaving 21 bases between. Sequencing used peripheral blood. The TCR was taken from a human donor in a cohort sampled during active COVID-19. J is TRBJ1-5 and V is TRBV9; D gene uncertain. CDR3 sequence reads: CASSPTVGAGVQHF. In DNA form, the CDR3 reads TGTGCCAGCAGTCCAACCGTGGGAGCCGGGGTCCAGCATTTT.